Detailed here is one T cell receptor (beta chain). No antigen is known for it. No base quality values were provided; no much bigger clone lies one nucleotide off. Cells with a CD4+CD8-CD45RO-CD45RA+ profile were isolated by FACS and defined as naive CD4+ T cells, and those with a CD8+CD4-CD45RA+CD27bright profile were defined as naive CD8+ T cells. Antibodies against CD4 (RPA-T4), CD8 (SK1), CD27 (O323), CD45RA (HI100) and CD45RO (UCHL1) were used for sorting. These reads were obtained on a 454 GS FLX Titanium. A previously published linear amplification protocol was used to build the TCR libraries, starting from around 450 ng of total RNA. Sequencing was performed on the Roche/454 Genome Sequencer with Titanium chemistry. As for the authors' bioinformatics: A total of 65,000 to 80,000 rearranged TCR alpha transcripts were sequenced from several of the healthy donors. Duplicate transcripts were removed, and each unique TCR clonotype was defined by its CDR3 junction following IMGT nomenclature. Logistic regression in R 2.13.0 modeled CD4 versus CD8 status as a function of V and J genes, with adjustment for donor effects and Bonferroni correction for multiple testing. TCRdb reran the public reads through fastp at Q25 and MiXCR, keeping productive beta chains. A single entry per CDR3 protein holds the most common genes and DNA from its merged rows. The V and J calls reflect TCRdb's pipeline rather than the authors' work. The sample profile shows about 180,000 distinct CDR3 sequences; 65% to 80% of them were found once. Roughly 2.3% of the sample belongs to the ten largest clones.

The data originate from a study of healthy donors' naive CD4 and CD8 T cells (dated by TCRdb to 2013 to 2016). The study in broad terms: Donors were chosen to span three age groups (20-25, 40-50 and 60-70 years, five or six each), with mean age roughly 44 and half female. For TCR alpha, a new primer set was designed to cover all functional IMGT alpha gene variants, and the remainder of the protocol was kept the same as the beta-chain workflow. The study sequenced rearranged TCR alpha and beta chains from naive CD4+ and CD8+ T cells to test how TCR variation relates to lineage commitment. Peripheral blood mononuclear cells were obtained from some 17 unrelated, healthy individuals. Donors were HLA-typed by sequencing at HLA-A, -B, -C, -DRB1, -DQB1 and -DPB1 using the SBTexcellerator protocol, an ABI3130xl analyzer and SBTengine software. The paper as a whole reports these results and caveats: The study did not directly address whether homeostatic proliferation of naive T cells might have biased the repertoire. Bias between naive CD4+ and CD8+ cells was reportedly observed for most V and J gene segments, consistently across donors and independently of HLA genotype. Alpha and beta chains were sequenced in bulk and could not be paired, so combined chain effects were not evaluated. V genes, J genes and CDR3 charge together appeared to explain about 13% of CD4/CD8 propensity variance, in a largely additive manner. In both chains, CD4+ lineage was associated with a positively charged CDR3, and CD8+ lineage was associated with a negatively charged CDR3.

V is trimmed back by 7 bases and J by 4 bases, and the junction contains 6 bases that no gene match accounts for. The germline V gene (reference sequence) yields MNHEY for CDR1 and SMNVEV for CDR2. The CDR3 starts with the cysteine, ends with the phenylalanine, and has 14 residues. Only CDR3 DNA is held: 42 bases, read in frame from base 1. Sequenced material: naive CD4+ and CD8+ T cells sorted from blood, pooled from several donors. The cell subset or site label here, explained by the study, means: FACS-sorted naive CD4+ (CD45RO-CD45RA+) and naive CD8+ (CD45RA+CD27bright) T cells. This chain is built from TRBV27 and TRBJ2-1, with 8 bases matching TRBD1. The TCR originated in a pool of human donors in good health; the sample pools cells from several healthy donors. The DNA is as follows: TGTGCCAGCACCGGACAGGGCCTATACAATGAGCAGTTCTTC. The encoded protein is CASTGQGLYNEQFF.